This TCR beta chain was identified during a study of cytomegalovirus exposure and HLA in healthy donors. V gave up 2 bases and J gave up 5 bases, with 9 bases separating them. CDR3 size: 14 residues. CDR1 SGHAT and CDR2 FQNNGV come from the germline V gene. Vbeta (60) and Jbeta (13) primers were used in the PCR. Profiled with immunoSEQ multiplex PCR; TCRdb holds only in-frame clones, not every one. The data show approximately 110,000 clones, roughly four fifths seen once. This chain links TRBV11-2 with TRBJ1-4; perhaps TRBD1 as D (5 bases). This TCR was sampled from a woman between 50 and 59 years old in good health and CMV-seropositive. Sequencing was performed on PBMCs. The CDR3 DNA reads as TGTGCCAGCAGCTTACAGGGCCTAAATGAAAAACTGTTTTTT. Translated: CASSLQGLNEKLFF.